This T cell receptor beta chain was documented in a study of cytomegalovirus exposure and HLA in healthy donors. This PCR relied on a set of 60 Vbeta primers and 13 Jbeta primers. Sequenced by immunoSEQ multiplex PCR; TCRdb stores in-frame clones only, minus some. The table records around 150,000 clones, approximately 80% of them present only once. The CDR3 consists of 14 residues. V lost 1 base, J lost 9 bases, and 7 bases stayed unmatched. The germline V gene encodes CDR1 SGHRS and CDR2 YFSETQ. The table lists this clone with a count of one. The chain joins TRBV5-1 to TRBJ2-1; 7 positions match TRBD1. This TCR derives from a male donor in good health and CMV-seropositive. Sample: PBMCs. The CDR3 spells CASSLFQGEFEQFF. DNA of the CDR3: TGCGCCAGCAGCTTGTTCCAGGGGGAATTTGAGCAGTTCTTC.